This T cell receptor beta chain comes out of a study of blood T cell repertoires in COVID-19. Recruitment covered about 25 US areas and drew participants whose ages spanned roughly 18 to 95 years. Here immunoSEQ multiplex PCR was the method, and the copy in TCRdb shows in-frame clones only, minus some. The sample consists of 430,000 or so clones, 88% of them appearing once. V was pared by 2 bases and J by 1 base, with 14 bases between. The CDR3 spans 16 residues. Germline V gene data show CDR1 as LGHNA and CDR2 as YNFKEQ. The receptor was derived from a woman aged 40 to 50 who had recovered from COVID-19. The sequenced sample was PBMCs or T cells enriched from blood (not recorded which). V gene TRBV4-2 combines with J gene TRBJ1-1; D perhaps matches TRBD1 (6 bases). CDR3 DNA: TGTGCCAGCAGCCAAAGCTACGCAGGGGCGAACACTGAAGCTTTCTTT. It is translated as CASSQSYAGANTEAFF.